The sequence of this TCR beta chain was determined in a study of blood T cell repertoires in COVID-19. Across the study: Researchers got acute and convalescent COVID-19 samples from the United States, Italy and Spain. The analysed material was cDNA or gDNA that came from T cells, B-cell-depleted T cells, or PBMCs.

Authors' methods: Reference gene primers were amplified, and this amplification served to estimate nucleated cell counts. TCRdb's copy holds only in-frame clones and misses some; the assay was immunoSEQ multiplex PCR. V and J calls and clone size are given by that table; D and trimming were obtained from the DNA. The sample lists about 190,000 clones; 85% to 90% were seen once. CDR1 is SGHAT, CDR2 FQNNGV, per germline. Germline trimming cut 4 bases from V and 3 bases from J; bases unmatched to any gene: 3. The CDR3 has 13 amino acids. This sequence was found in a man between 50 and 59 years old with acute or convalescent COVID-19. The chain is built from TRBV11-2 and TRBJ2-7; 7 bases are a match to TRBD1. The sequencing sample was made of peripheral blood. CDR3 nucleotides: TGTGCCAGCAGCTCCGGGACAGACTACGAGCAGTACTTC. Translated: CASSSGTDYEQYF.